These 5 T cell receptor beta chains came from one sample sequenced in a study of post-analysis software for immune sequencing data. Unique molecular identifiers were present in the TCR beta cDNA libraries. TCRdb ran MiXCR on the PCR reads and lists one entry per CDR3 protein. The sample consists of about 680,000 distinct CDR3 sequences, 55% to 60% of them appearing once. Study conclusions and caveats: Controls had lower frequencies than patients of five or six TRBV segments, which included TRBV5-6, TRBV5-1 and TRBV20-1.

No antigen is known for these receptors. Sequences were obtained from blood. Receptor source: a girl aged 2-9 years with multiple sclerosis.

The rearrangement uses TRBV5-5 and TRBJ2-1; D may be TRBD1 (5 bases). Germline loops: CDR1 SGHKS, CDR2 YYEKEE (reference sequence). This CDR3 comprises 14 residues. V shed 0 bases and J shed 8 bases, with 12 bases lying between them. The CDR3 DNA follows: TGTGCCAGCAGCTTGGTACAGGTGGTGGATGAGCAGTTCTTC. Residues: CASSLVQVVDEQFF. Full variable domain (remainder filled in from reference TRBV5-5 and TRBJ2-1): DAGVTQSPTHLIKTRGQQVTLRCSPISGHKSVSWYQQVLGQGPQFIFQYYEKEERGRGNFPDRFSARQFPNYSSELNVNALLLGDSALYLCASSLVQVVDEQFFGPGTRLTVL.

The chain links TRBV5-5 to TRBJ2-1; 7 bases are shared with TRBD2. Germline values: CDR1 SGHKS, CDR2 YYEKEE (reference sequence). CDR3 length equals 15 residues. Trimming took 2 bases from V and 3 from J; bases not matched to a gene: 5. CDR3 amino acids: CASSFTAGVYNEQFF. Written as DNA, the CDR3 is TGTGCCAGCAGCTTCACCGCGGGAGTCTACAATGAGCAGTTCTTC.

The chain uses TRBV3-1 and TRBJ2-5; D ambiguous. From germline, CDR1 is LGHDT and CDR2 YNNKEL (reference sequence). V dropped 2 bases and J dropped 2 bases, with 9 bases sitting between them. This CDR3 comprises 14 residues. CDR3 in amino acids: CASSQKVRQETQYF. The CDR3 DNA follows: TGTGCCAGCAGCCAAAAAGTGAGACAAGAGACCCAGTACTTC.

The chain uses TRBV5-1 and TRBJ2-7; a possible D gene is TRBD1 (6 bases). The CDR3 runs 15 residues. The germline V and J ends were trimmed by 4 bases and 3 bases, with 17 bases remaining between them. CDR1 and CDR2 from the germline V gene are SGHRS and YFSETQ. Written as DNA, the CDR3 is TGCGCCAGCAGCCCCATGGACAGTTGGAACTACGAGCAGTACTTC. Amino acid sequence: CASSPMDSWNYEQYF.

The rearrangement links TRBV12-3 or TRBV12-4 to TRBJ1-1; D gene ambiguous. CDR3 length: 12 residues. V was trimmed by 5 bases and J by 11 bases, leaving 15 bases between them. The CDR3 is CASSNTLNPAFF. The CDR3 DNA reads as TGTGCCAGCAGTAATACACTAAACCCGGCTTTCTTT.